This TCR beta chain was retrieved from a study of molecular identifiers for immune sequencing clone quantification. Whole-study context: Replicates involved a five-way split of RNA from around 20,000 or 100,000 naive CD8 cells, with sequencing of four.

Notes on this clonotype: Antigen specificity is unknown.

TCRdb re-called the PCR reads through MiXCR, storing one row per CDR3 protein. The top ten hold 0.7% to 0.95% of the sample, which has tens of thousands of distinct CDR3 sequences, around 19% seen once. Study-level findings and limits: Effector cells kept over 97% of their molecules in clones above 20 RNA copies, while naive cells kept under 1% there. Reports indicate spiked Jurkat TCR RNA from one cell could be found among about a million naive cells. Sizes of highly expanded clones could be underestimated through identical TCRs sharing a barcode.

This CDR3 region has 15 residues. V was cut by 5 bases and J by 4 bases, with 16 bases left in between. Germline V lookup: CDR1 SGHVS, CDR2 FQNEAQ. The origin of this receptor is a human donor in good health. Some libraries in this study had Jurkat cell RNA spiked in. Sequencing was performed on naive CD8+ T cells from blood, with Jurkat cell RNA spiked in. The subset here: FACS-sorted CD8+CD4-CCR7+CD45RA+ naive T cells. This chain joins TRBV7-8 and TRBJ2-3, with unresolved D. The CDR3: CASSPMSALSDTQYF. In nucleotides, the CDR3 is TGTGCCAGCAGCCCCATGTCGGCTCTATCAGATACGCAGTATTTT.